A single sample gave rise to the 18 T cell receptor beta chains below, sequenced in a study of cytomegalovirus exposure and HLA in healthy donors. TCRdb keeps only in-frame clones here, not all; method: immunoSEQ multiplex PCR. The sample gives about 160,000 clones, approximately 87% of which show up once; about 5.8% is in the top ten. Sequencing was done on a sample of PBMCs. The source of these receptors is a young woman in good health and CMV-seronegative.

This clone was picked up one time. The chain employs TRBV5-1 and TRBJ2-7; tentatively, D is TRBD1 (6 bases). V lost 2 bases to trimming and J lost 0 bases, with 15 bases between them. Germline values: CDR1 SGHRS, CDR2 YFSETQ. CDR3 size: 16 residues. In DNA, the CDR3 is TGCGCCAGCAGCTTTCCTGCCGGGACATACTCCTACGAGCAGTACTTC. Translating gives CASSFPAGTYSYEQYF.

This chain uses TRBV7-9 with TRBJ2-2; 8 nucleotides line up with TRBD1. Per germline, CDR1 SEHNR and CDR2 FQNEAQ (reference sequence). This CDR3 is 15 amino acids long. J was trimmed by 4 bases and V by 5 bases; bases with no gene match: 6. CDR3 DNA sequence: TGTGCCAGCAGCCCCGGACAGGGACTCACCGGGGAGCTGTTTTTT. The encoded protein is CASSPGQGLTGELFF.

V is TRBV7-2 and J is TRBJ1-4, with D uncertain. The CDR3 contains 15 residues. The germline gives CDR1 SGHTA, CDR2 FQGNSA. Trimming left V 5 bases short and J 4 bases short, with 14 bases between. In DNA form, the CDR3 reads TGTGCCAGCAGCCCCCGCATGGGTATTAATGAAAAACTGTTTTTT. Encoded protein: CASSPRMGINEKLFF.

The rearrangement links TRBV4-3 to TRBJ1-5; 7 bases agree with TRBD1. V was pared by 0 bases and J by 5 bases, with 4 bases of the junction left unmatched. CDR3 size: 15 residues. Germline V CDR1 and CDR2: LGHNA, YSLEER. CDR3 protein: CASSQEGGRDQPQHF. The CDR3 DNA reads as TGCGCCAGCAGCCAAGAAGGGGGCAGGGATCAGCCCCAGCATTTT.

This clone has a handful of counts. J is TRBJ2-7 and V is TRBV28; perhaps TRBD1 as D (7 bases). The CDR3 is 13 amino acids. The V gene's germline CDR1 is MDHEN and CDR2 SYDVKM. CDR3 sequence: CVTGPGGFYEQYF. The DNA for the CDR3 is TGTGTCACAGGACCAGGGGGGTTCTACGAGCAGTACTTC.

The rearrangement uses TRBV9 and TRBJ1-1, with 8 bases aligning to TRBD1. The CDR3 is made up of 15 amino acids. Germline assignment: CDR1 SGDLS and CDR2 YYNGEE. Losses at the gene ends were 3 bases for V and 1 base for J; bases not matched to a gene: 5. This chain's CDR3 is CASSAGGGSNTEAFF. As DNA, the CDR3 is TGTGCCAGCAGCGCAGGGGGCGGGTCGAACACTGAAGCTTTCTTT.

The chain links TRBV5-6 to TRBJ1-2; unclear D gene. CDR1 and CDR2 from the germline V gene are SGHDT and YYEEEE. V was trimmed by 4 bases and J by 2 bases, leaving 18 bases between them. The CDR3 is 16 amino acids. The CDR3 is CASSPTGREINYGYTF. As DNA, the CDR3 is TGTGCCAGCAGCCCAACCGGAAGGGAAATAAACTATGGCTACACCTTC.

This clone was found once. The rearrangement links TRBV7-3 to TRBJ1-2, with D maybe TRBD1 (6 bases). This CDR3 is built from 15 residues. The germline V and J ends were trimmed by 0 bases and 3 bases, with 11 bases remaining between them. Germline values: CDR1 SGHTA, CDR2 FQGTGA. The CDR3 sequence: CASSLTAAGDYGYTF. The CDR3 coding sequence is TGTGCCAGCAGCTTAACGGCAGCAGGGGACTATGGCTACACCTTC.

This sequence joins TRBV27 and TRBJ2-7; possibly TRBD2 for D (5 bases). Trimming removed 2 bases at V and 4 bases at J, with 12 bases between. The length of the CDR3 is 14 residues. CDR1 MNHEY and CDR2 SMNVEV come from the germline V gene (reference sequence). This chain's CDR3 is CASSLGGLRYEQYF. The CDR3 DNA reads TGTGCCAGCAGTTTAGGCGGGCTGAGGTACGAGCAGTACTTC.

This clone has a handful of counts. The V and J genes are TRBV29-1 and TRBJ2-1, with TRBD1 matching 8 bases. The V and J ends lost 0 bases and 9 bases, in that order; junction bases with no gene match: 10. The CDR3 has 15 amino acids. Germline V gene lookup returns CDR1 SQVTM and CDR2 ANQGSEA. Here the CDR3 reads CSVEDYGQGAGEQFF. CDR3 nucleotide sequence: TGCAGCGTTGAAGATTATGGGCAGGGGGCGGGTGAGCAGTTCTTC.

The chain uses TRBV5-1 and TRBJ1-2; 7 nucleotides line up with TRBD1. The V segment lost 0 bases and the J segment 2 bases; nucleotides outside the gene matches: 4. Germline loops: CDR1 SGHRS, CDR2 YFSETQ. CDR3 size: 15 residues. CDR3 residues: CASSLGGTENYGYTF. The DNA of the CDR3 is TGCGCCAGCAGCTTGGGTGGGACAGAAAACTATGGCTACACCTTC.

The chain carries TRBV25-1 and TRBJ2-1; either TRBD1 or TRBD2 may fit D (5 bases each). This CDR3 region has 15 residues. V was trimmed by 4 bases and J by 3 bases, leaving 13 bases between them. The V gene's germline CDR1 is MGHDK and CDR2 SYGVNS. Written as DNA, the CDR3 is TGTGCCAGCAGTGTCGGGACCGGCAACTACAATGAGCAGTTCTTC. It yields the protein CASSVGTGNYNEQFF.

This chain joins TRBV18 and TRBJ2-3; D remains ambiguous. The CDR3 extends over 13 amino acids. Germline assignment: CDR1 KGHSH and CDR2 LQKENI. The V and J ends lost 3 bases and 1 base respectively, with 5 bases between them. In nucleotides, the CDR3 is TGTGCCAGCTCACCCTCCCGCACAGATACGCAGTATTTT. Translating it yields CASSPSRTDTQYF.

The chain employs TRBV14 and TRBJ1-1; D call uncertain. The CDR3 runs to 13 residues. Per germline, CDR1 SGHDN and CDR2 FVKESK. Deletions cut 4 bases from V and 4 bases from J, with 10 bases between. CDR3 DNA: TGTGCCAGCAGCCTGGACCCTCCCACTGAAGCTTTCTTT. It encodes CASSLDPPTEAFF.

The chain combines TRBV5-4 with TRBJ2-1, with TRBD1 matching 8 bases. The CDR3 totals 12 residues. Looked up from germline, CDR1 is SGHNT and CDR2 is YYREEE (reference sequence). This CDR3 is CVLGQGYNEQFF. The CDR3 region has the DNA TGTGTTCTAGGACAGGGCTACAATGAGCAGTTCTTC.

The rearrangement uses TRBV5-6 and TRBJ1-2; D gene uncertain. CDR3 size: 14 residues. The germline V gene encodes CDR1 SGHDT and CDR2 YYEEEE. V dropped 0 bases and J dropped 3 bases, with 9 bases sitting between them. The CDR3 sequence is CASSLGVGDYGYTF. CDR3 sequence (DNA): TGTGCCAGCAGCTTGGGGGTCGGGGACTATGGCTACACCTTC.

The J gene is TRBJ1-2, the V gene TRBV29-1; D remains unclear. V was pared by 2 bases and J by 7 bases, with 14 bases between. CDR3 length: 13 amino acids. Per the germline V gene, CDR1 is SQVTM and CDR2 is ANQGSEA. CDR3 loop: CSVERADVGGYTF. The CDR3 bases are TGCAGCGTTGAAAGGGCAGACGTTGGTGGCTACACCTTC.

V gene TRBV6-5 combines with J gene TRBJ2-2; no definite D call. Germline CDR1 and CDR2: MNHEY and SVGAGI. This CDR3 has 13 residues. V shed 6 bases and J shed 4 bases, with 9 bases lying between them. The CDR3 is CASRGLGTGELFF. In nucleotides, the CDR3 is TGTGCCAGCAGGGGTTTGGGCACCGGGGAGCTGTTTTTT.